This T cell receptor (beta chain) comes out of a study of beta chain features in type 1 diabetes. Study details: All samples together contributed 107,917,701 sorted cells for examination.

A heparinised blood draw that averaged about 110 mL was obtained once from each donor. General observations from the study: Shortening that was moderate but significant affected the TCRB CDR3s of Type 1 diabetes patients in all four CD4+ subsets. Lower insertion and higher deletion counts appeared at VDJ junctions in type 1 diabetes patients.

The CDR3 loop spans 15 amino acids. Germline V lookup: CDR1 LGHNA, CDR2 YSLEER. The germline V and J ends were trimmed by 3 bases and 9 bases, with 18 bases remaining between them. There are a few counts of this clone. No antigen is known for it. The whole isolated RNA underwent reverse transcription, so sequencing captured expressed TCRB transcripts. Here immunoSEQ multiplex PCR was the method, and the copy in TCRdb shows in-frame clones only, minus some. The sample yields about 930,000 clones, 17% seen once. The receptor comes from a young woman in good health. Input material: naive CD4+ T cells from blood. The chain has TRBV4-3 and TRBJ2-1, with no clear D. The CDR3 protein is CASSHPGMWLTEQFF. The CDR3 DNA sequence: TGCGCCAGCAGCCATCCGGGTATGTGGCTGACTGAGCAGTTCTTC.